The sequence of this TCR beta chain was determined in a study of blood T cells in healthy people across ages. General study findings and limits: Naive T cell percentage showed a strong correlation with TCR beta diversity. Nothing was known about donor CMV status, and this possibly confounded expanded clonotype changes.

Extraction of total RNA produced a minimum of 5.5 micrograms from each sample. On this clonotype itself: Its antigen is currently unknown.

A second PCR, run for about 7 to 12 cycles, used a sample-barcoded 5' primer plus a J-beta primer mix. TCRdb passed the 5' RACE reads through MiXCR, listing each CDR3 protein once. The data hold approximately 800,000 distinct CDR3 sequences, with less than 60% observed a single time. The CDR3 extends over 13 amino acids. From germline, CDR1 is SGHDN and CDR2 FVKESK. Trimming pared 0 bases from V and 5 bases from J, leaving 7 bases between. The specimen sequenced was blood. The V and J genes are TRBV14 and TRBJ1-2; D unresolved. The receptor was derived from a man at least 80 years old in good health. In DNA, the CDR3 is TGTGCCAGCAGCCAAGACAGGCAGTATGGCTACACCTTC. Translating it yields CASSQDRQYGYTF.